The 2 T cell receptor beta chains given below trace back to one sample, sequenced in a study of breast tumors, draining lymph nodes, adjacent tissues (dated by TCRdb to the mid-2010s). Library preparation was by multiplex PCR. Sequencer: Illumina HiSeq 2000. The public reads were reprocessed in TCRdb via fastp at Q25 and MiXCR, keeping in-frame beta chains. Rows with one shared CDR3 protein collapse into an entry with the most common genes and DNA. The sample data list approximately 180,000 distinct CDR3 sequences, and about 33% of these were observed just once. The ten most abundant clones make up around 4% of the sample. Lymph node samples came from the axillary draining lymph nodes of breast cancer patients. Sequenced input: axillary lymph node tissue. The receptors originated from a female donor with breast cancer. Some clones in this sample may be carry-over from other donors' samples.

This clonotype came up many times. The chain joins TRBV19 to TRBJ2-3, with 14 bases fitting TRBD2. The junction had 3 bases not matched to a gene; V was cut back by 3 bases and J by 4 bases. The germline gives CDR1 LNHDA, CDR2 SQIVND (reference sequence). CDR3 length: 16 residues. The CDR3 protein is CASSIPGLAGADTQYF. The CDR3 nucleotides are TGTGCCAGTAGTATTCCGGGACTAGCGGGGGCAGATACGCAGTATTTT.

Only one count was recorded for this clonotype. Here the CDR3 omits its conserved ending phenylalanine or tryptophan, so a read error is the likely source. V gene TRBV3-1 combines with J gene TRBJ2-3, with D tentatively TRBD1 or TRBD2 (5 bases each). CDR1 and CDR2 (germline): LGHDT, YNNKEL (reference sequence). This CDR3 region has 16 residues. The DNA for the CDR3 is TGTGCCAGCAGCCAAGGCCTGGGGGAAGGTCCAGATGCGCAGTATTTA. Residues: CASSQGLGEGPDAQYL.